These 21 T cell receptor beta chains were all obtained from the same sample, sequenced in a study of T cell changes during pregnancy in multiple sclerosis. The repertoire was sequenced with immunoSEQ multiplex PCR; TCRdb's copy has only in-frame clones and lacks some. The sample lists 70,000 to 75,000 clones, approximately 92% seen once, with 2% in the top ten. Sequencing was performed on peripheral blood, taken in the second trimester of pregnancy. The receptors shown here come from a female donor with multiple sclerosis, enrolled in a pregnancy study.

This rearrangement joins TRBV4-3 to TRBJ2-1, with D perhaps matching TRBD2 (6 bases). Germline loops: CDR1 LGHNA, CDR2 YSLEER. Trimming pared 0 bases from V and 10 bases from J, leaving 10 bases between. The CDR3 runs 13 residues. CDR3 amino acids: CASSQDSEGEQFF. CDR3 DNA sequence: TGCGCCAGCAGCCAAGATTCGGAGGGGGAGCAGTTCTTC.

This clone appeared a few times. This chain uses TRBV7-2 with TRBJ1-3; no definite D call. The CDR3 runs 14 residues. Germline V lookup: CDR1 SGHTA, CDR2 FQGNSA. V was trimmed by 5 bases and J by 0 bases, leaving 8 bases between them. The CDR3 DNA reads TGTGCCAGCAGCCCGAGATTCTCTGGAAACACCATATATTTT. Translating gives CASSPRFSGNTIYF.

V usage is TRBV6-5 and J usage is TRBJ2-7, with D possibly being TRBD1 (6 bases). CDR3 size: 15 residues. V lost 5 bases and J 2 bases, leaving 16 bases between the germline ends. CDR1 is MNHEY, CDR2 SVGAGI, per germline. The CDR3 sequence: CASSRTAITAYEQYF. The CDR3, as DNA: TGTGCCAGCAGTCGGACAGCAATAACTGCCTACGAGCAGTACTTC.

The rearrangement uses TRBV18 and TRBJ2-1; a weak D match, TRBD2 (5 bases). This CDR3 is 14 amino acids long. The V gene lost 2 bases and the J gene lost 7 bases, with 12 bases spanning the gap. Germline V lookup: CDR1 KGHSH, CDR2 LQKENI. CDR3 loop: CASSPGGTWNEQFF. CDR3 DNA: TGTGCCAGCTCACCAGGAGGCACCTGGAATGAGCAGTTCTTC.

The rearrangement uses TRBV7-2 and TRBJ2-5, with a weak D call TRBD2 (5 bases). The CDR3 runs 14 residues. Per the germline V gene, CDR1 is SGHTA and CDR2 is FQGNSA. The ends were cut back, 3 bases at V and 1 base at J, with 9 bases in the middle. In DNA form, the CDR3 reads TGTGCCAGCAGCTTGTCCGGACTCCAAGAGACCCAGTACTTC. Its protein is CASSLSGLQETQYF.

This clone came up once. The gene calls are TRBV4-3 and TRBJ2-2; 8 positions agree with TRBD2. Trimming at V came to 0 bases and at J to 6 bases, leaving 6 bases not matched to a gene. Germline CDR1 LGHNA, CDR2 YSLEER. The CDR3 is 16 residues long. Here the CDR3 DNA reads TGCGCCAGCAGCCAAGACCGGGGGGGCCCCGCCGGGGAGCTGTTTTTT. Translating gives CASSQDRGGPAGELFF.

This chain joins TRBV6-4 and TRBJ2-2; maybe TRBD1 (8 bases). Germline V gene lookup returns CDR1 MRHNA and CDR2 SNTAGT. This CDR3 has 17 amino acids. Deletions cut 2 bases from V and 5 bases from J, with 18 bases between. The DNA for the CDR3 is TGTGCCAGCAGTGACACTTCGGACAGGGAGGGTACCGGGGAGCTGTTTTTT. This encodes CASSDTSDREGTGELFF.

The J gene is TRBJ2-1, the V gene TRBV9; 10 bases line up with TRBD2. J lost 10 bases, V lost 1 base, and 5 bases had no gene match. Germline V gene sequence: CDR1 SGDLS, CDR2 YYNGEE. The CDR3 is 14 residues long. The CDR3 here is CASSVSLAGDEQFF. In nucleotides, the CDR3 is TGTGCCAGCAGCGTAAGCCTAGCGGGAGACGAGCAGTTCTTC.

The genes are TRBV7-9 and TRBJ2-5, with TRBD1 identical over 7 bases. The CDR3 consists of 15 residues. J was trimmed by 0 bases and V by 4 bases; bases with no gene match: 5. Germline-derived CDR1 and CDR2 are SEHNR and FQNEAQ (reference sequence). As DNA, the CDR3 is TGTGCCAGCAGCTCGCGCGACAGGGACCAAGAGACCCAGTACTTC. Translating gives CASSSRDRDQETQYF.

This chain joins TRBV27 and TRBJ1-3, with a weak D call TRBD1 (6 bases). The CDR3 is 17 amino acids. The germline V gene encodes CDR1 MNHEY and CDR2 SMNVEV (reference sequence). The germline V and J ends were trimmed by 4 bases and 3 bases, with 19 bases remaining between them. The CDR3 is CASSWGPGDPRGNTIYF. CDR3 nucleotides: TGTGCCAGCAGTTGGGGACCAGGGGATCCTCGTGGAAACACCATATATTTT.

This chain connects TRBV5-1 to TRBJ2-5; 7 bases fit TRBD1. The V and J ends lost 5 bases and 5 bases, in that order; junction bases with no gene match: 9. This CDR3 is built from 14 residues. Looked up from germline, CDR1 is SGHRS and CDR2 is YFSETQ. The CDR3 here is CASRVQGLGETQYF. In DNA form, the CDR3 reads TGCGCCAGCAGAGTACAGGGGTTGGGGGAGACCCAGTACTTC.

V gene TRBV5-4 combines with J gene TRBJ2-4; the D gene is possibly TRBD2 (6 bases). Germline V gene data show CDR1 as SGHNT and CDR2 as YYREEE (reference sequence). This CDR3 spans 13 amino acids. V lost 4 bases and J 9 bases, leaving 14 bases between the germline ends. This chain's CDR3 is CASSETSRGIQYF. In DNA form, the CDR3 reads TGTGCCAGCAGCGAAACTAGCCGGGGCATTCAGTACTTC.

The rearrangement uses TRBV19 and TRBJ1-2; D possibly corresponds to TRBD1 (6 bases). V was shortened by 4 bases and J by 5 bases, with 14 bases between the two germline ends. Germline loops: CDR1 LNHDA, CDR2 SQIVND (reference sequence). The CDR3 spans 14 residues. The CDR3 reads CASSTQGSGYGYTF. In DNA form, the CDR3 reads TGTGCCAGTAGTACCCAGGGGTCGGGGTATGGCTACACCTTC.

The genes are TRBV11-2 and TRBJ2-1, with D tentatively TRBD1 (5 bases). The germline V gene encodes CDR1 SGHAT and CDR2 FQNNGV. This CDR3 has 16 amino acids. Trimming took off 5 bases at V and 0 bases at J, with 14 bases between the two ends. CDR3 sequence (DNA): TGTGCCAGCAGCCTCCTCCCAGGGTTCTCCTACAATGAGCAGTTCTTC. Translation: CASSLLPGFSYNEQFF. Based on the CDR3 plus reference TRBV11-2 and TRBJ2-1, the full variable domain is EAGVAQSPRYKIIEKRQSVAFWCNPISGHATLYWYQQILGQGPKLLIQFQNNGVVDDSQLPKDRFSAERLKGVDSTLKIQPAKLEDSAVYLCASSLLPGFSYNEQFFGPGTRLTVL.

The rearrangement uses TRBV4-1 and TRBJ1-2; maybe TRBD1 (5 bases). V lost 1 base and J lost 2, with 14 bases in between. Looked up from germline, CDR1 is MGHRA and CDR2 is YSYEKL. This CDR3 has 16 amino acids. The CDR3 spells CASSQGNGDRNYGYTF. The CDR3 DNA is TGCGCCAGCAGCCAAGGGAACGGTGACAGAAACTATGGCTACACCTTC.

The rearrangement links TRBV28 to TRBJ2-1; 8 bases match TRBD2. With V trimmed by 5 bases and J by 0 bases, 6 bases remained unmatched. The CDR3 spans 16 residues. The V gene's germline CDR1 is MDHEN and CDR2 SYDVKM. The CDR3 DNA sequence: TGTGCCAGCAGTACCCGGGGGGGTAGCTCCTACAATGAGCAGTTCTTC. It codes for CASSTRGGSSYNEQFF.

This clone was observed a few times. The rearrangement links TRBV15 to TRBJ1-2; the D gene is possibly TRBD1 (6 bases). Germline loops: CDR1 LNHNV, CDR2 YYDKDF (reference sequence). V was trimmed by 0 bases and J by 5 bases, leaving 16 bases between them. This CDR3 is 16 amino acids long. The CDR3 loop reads CATSRDLVQGRYGYTF. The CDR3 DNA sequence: TGTGCCACCAGCAGAGATTTAGTACAGGGACGGTATGGCTACACCTTC.

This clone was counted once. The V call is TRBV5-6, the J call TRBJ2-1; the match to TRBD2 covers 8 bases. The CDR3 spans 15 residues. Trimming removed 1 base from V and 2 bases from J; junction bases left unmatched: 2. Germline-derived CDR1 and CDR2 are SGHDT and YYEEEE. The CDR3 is CASSLRGGTYNEQFF. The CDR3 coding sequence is TGTGCCAGCAGCTTGCGGGGGGGCACCTACAATGAGCAGTTCTTC.

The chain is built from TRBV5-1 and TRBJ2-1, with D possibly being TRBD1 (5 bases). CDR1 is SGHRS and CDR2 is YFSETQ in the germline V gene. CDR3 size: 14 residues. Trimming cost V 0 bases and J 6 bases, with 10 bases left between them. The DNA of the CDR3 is TGCGCCAGCAGCTTGGCCAGGGCAGGCAATGAGCAGTTCTTC. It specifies CASSLARAGNEQFF.

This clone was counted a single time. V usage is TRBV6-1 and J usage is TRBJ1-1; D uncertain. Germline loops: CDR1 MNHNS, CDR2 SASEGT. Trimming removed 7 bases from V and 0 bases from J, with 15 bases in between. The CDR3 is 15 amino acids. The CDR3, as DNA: TGTGCCAGCATCAAATACGGGGATTTGAACACTGAAGCTTTCTTT. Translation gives CASIKYGDLNTEAFF.

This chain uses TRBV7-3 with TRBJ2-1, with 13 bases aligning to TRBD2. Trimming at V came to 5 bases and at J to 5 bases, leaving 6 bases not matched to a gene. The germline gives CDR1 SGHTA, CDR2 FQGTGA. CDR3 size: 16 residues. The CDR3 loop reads CASSAAGTSGDNEQFF. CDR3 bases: TGTGCCAGCAGCGCGGCCGGGACTAGCGGGGACAATGAGCAGTTCTTC.